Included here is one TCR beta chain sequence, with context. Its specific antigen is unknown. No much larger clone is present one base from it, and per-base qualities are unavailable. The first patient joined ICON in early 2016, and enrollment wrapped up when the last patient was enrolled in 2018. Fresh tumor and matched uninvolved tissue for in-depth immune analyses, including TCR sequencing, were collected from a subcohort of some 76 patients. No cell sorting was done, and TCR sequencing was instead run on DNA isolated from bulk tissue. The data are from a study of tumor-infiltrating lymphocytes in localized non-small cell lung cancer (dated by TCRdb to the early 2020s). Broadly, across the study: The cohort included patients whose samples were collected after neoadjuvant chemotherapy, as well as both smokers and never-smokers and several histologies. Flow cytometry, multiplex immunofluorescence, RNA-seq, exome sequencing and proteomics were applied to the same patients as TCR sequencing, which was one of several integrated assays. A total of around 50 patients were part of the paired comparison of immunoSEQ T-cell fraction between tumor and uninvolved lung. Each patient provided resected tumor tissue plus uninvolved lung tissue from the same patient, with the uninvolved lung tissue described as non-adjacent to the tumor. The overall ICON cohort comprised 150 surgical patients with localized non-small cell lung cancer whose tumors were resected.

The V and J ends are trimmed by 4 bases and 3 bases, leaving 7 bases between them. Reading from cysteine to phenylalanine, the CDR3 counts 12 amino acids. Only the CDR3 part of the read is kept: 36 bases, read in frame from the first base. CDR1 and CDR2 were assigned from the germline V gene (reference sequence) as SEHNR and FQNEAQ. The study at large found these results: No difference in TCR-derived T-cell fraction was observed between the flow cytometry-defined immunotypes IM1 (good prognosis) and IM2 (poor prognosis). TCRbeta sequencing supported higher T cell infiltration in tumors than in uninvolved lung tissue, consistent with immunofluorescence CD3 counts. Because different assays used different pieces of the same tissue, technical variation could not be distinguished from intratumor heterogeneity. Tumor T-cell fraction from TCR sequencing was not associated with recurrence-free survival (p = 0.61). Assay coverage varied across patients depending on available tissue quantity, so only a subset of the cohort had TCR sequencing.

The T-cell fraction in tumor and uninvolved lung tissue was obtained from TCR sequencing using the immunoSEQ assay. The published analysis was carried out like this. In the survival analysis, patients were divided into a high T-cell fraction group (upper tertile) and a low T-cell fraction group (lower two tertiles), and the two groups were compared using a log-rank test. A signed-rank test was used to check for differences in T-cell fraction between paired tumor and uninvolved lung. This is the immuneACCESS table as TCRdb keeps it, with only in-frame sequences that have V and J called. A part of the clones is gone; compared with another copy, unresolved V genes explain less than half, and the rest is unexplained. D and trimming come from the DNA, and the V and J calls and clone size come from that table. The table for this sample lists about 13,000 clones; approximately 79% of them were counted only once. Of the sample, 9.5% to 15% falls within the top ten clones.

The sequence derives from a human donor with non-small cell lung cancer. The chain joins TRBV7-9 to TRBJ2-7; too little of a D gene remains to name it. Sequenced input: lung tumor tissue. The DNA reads TGTGCCAGCAGCTCAAACTACTACGAGCAGTACTTC. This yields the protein CASSSNYYEQYF.